This T cell receptor beta chain derives from a study of T cell responses to AZD1222 COVID-19 vaccine. Profiled with immunoSEQ multiplex PCR; TCRdb holds only in-frame clones, not every one. The sample yields some 55,000 clones, 70% to 90% seen once. V was pared by 5 bases and J by 4 bases, with 11 bases between. Germline CDR1 and CDR2: LNHDA and SQIVND (reference sequence). The CDR3 is 13 amino acids. Study-level results: Increases in Spike-specific TCR breadth and depth were seen after two AZD1222 doses. Nearly half of unique spike-specific TCRs reportedly avoided B.1.351 and B.1.1.7 mutated regions. Every sample of the repertoires postdated the peak T cell response.

Notes on this clone: Its target is not known.

The rearrangement links TRBV19 to TRBJ1-1; a possible D gene is TRBD1 (5 bases). Sample: peripheral blood, taken on day 0 of AZD1222 vaccination. The origin of this receptor is an adult in good health. CDR3 amino acids: CASSVPGGTEAFF. The CDR3, as DNA: TGTGCCAGTAGTGTTCCGGGGGGCACTGAAGCTTTCTTT.